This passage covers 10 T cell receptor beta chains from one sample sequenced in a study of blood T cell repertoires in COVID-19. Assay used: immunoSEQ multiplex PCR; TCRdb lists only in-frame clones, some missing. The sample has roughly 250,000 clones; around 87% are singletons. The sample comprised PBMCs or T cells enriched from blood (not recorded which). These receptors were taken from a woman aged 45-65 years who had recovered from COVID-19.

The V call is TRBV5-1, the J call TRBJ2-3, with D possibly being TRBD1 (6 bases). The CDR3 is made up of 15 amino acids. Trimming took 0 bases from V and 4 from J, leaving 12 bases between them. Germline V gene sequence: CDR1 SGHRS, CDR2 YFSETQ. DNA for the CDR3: TGCGCCAGCAGCTTGGGTGGGGGCGTAGCAGATACGCAGTATTTT. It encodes CASSLGGGVADTQYF.

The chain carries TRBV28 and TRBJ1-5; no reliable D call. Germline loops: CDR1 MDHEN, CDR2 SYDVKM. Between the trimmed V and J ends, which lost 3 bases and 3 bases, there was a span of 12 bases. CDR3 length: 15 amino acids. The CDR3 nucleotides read TGTGCCAGCAGTTTTGGCCAAAACCACAATCAGCCCCAGCATTTT. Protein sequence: CASSFGQNHNQPQHF.

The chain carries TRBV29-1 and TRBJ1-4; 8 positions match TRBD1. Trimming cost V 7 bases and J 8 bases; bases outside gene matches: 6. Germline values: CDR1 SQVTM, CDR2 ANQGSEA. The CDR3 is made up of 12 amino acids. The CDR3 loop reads CSGGQGTEKLFF. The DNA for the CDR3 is TGCAGCGGAGGACAGGGTACCGAAAAACTGTTTTTT.

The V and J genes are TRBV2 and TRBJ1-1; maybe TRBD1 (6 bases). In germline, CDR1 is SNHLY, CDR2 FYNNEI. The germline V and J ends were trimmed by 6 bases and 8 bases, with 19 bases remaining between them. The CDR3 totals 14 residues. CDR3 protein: CASRMDRSRGEAFF. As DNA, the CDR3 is TGTGCCAGCAGGATGGACAGAAGTAGGGGAGAAGCTTTCTTT.

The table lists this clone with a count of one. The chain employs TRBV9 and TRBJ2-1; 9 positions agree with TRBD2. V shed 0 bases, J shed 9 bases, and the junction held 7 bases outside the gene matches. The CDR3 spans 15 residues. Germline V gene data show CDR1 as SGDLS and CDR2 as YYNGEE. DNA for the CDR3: TGTGCCAGCAGCGTAGGCCTAGCGGGATTAAGTGAGCAGTTCTTC. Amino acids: CASSVGLAGLSEQFF.

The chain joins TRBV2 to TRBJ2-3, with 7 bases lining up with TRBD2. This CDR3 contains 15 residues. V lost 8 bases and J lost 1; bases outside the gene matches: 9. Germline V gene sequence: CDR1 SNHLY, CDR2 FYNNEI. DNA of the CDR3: TGTGCCAGCGTACGAGGGAGGGCAGGCACAGATACGCAGTATTTT. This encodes CASVRGRAGTDTQYF.

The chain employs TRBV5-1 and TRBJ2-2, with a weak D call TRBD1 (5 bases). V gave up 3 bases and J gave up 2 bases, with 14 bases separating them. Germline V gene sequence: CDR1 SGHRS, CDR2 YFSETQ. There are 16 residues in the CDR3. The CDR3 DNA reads TGCGCCAGCAGCTGGGTGGGGCAGGGAAACACCGGGGAGCTGTTTTTT. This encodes CASSWVGQGNTGELFF.

The CDR3 loop reads CASSFGSTGELFF. DNA for the CDR3: TGTGCCAGCAGTTTCGGGTCTACCGGGGAGCTGTTTTTT. V is TRBV28 and J is TRBJ2-2, with D hard to call. Germline assignment: CDR1 MDHEN and CDR2 SYDVKM. This CDR3 is 13 amino acids long. The ends were cut back, 3 bases at V and 5 bases at J, with 7 bases in the middle.

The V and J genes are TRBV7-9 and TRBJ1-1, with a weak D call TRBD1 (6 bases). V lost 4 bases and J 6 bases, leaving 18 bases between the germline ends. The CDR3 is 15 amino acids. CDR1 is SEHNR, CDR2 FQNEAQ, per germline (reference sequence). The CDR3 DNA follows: TGTGCCAGCAGCTACTCAAAACAGGGAGTGCCTGAAGCTTTCTTT. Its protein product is CASSYSKQGVPEAFF.

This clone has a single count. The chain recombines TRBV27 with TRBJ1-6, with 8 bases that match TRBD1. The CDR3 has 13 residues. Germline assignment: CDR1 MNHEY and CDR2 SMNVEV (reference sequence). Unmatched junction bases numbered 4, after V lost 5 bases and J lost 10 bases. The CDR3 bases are TGTGCCAGCAGTATTGACAGGGGATCACCCCTCCACTTT. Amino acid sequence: CASSIDRGSPLHF.